The clone carrying this T cell receptor (beta chain) was recorded many times. Its antigen is undetermined. The sample is drawn from a study of human T cells and chemical hapten exposure. Study overall: Predominantly women, the patients had alopecia areata, totalis or universalis. General observations from the study: DPC sensitization did not alter TCRs above 1 in 1000 frequency.

Time point described: pre-sensitization, week 0. The treatment is: therapeutic diphenylcyclopropenone sensitization with weekly scalp DPC. Alopecia patients deemed DPC-suitable, aged 18 to 70, excluding pregnancy. The V and J ends lost 2 bases and 8 bases respectively, with 8 bases between them. The CDR3 length is 12 residues. CDR1 is SGHNT, CDR2 YYREEE, per germline (reference sequence). The library gave individual cDNA molecules unique molecular identifiers. Each CDR3 protein gets one entry after TCRdb re-called the RACE reads with MiXCR. The repertoire consists of some 51,000 distinct CDR3 sequences, with about 9% occurring once and the leading ten covering more than 13%.

Sequencing was performed on whole blood, taken in connection with sensitization to the hapten diphenylcyclopropenone (DPC). This sequence originates from a woman aged 40-49 years with alopecia areata. Some clones in this sample may be carry-over from other donors' samples. This chain connects TRBV5-4 to TRBJ1-3; D ambiguous. CDR3 sequence reads: CASSFKSDTIYF. In DNA, the CDR3 is TGTGCCAGCAGCTTTAAATCCGACACCATATATTTT. The entire variable domain, with the rest obtained from reference TRBV5-4 and TRBJ1-3, is as follows: ETGVTQSPTHLIKTRGQQVTLRCSSQSGHNTVSWYQQALGQGPQFIFQYYREEENGRGNFPPRFSGLQFPNYSSELNVNALELDDSALYLCASSFKSDTIYFGEGSWLTVV.